Listed here are 20 T cell receptor beta chains from one sample, sequenced in a study of low-dose radiotherapy and immunotherapy resistance in tumors. Primers used for first-strand cDNA, a TRAV- and TRBV-specific set, covered both alpha and beta chains. TCRs were put through approximately 20 PCR cycles of amplification with Phusion. A constant-region primer and the V-primer adapter served as the primer pair. TCRdb reprocessed the reads with MiXCR, giving one entry per CDR3 protein. The sample consists of 9,500 to 14,000 distinct CDR3 sequences, approximately 60% of them appearing once. These receptors were taken from a human donor with advanced metastatic prostate, ovarian, gallbladder or colorectal cancer (not recorded which). This table probably holds off-target reads from a library built for another chain.

J is TRBJ1-1 and V is TRBV12-3 or TRBV12-4; the match to TRBD1 covers 7 bases. J gave up 4 bases and V 1 base, and 3 bases lay outside the gene matches. The CDR3 runs to 14 residues. CDR3 residues: CASSLEGQLTEAFF. The CDR3 DNA sequence: TGTGCCAGCAGTTTAGAGGGACAGCTCACTGAAGCTTTCTTT.

The chain is built from TRBV21-1 and TRBJ1-5. TRBV21-1 is labeled a pseudogene. The length of the CDR3 is 12 residues. The CDR3 nucleotides are TGTGCCAGCAGCAGCGGAATGGGGCCCCAGCATTTT. This encodes CASSSGMGPQHF.

Only a few counts were recorded for this clonotype. This chain joins TRBV30 and TRBJ1-5, with D tentatively TRBD1 (5 bases). Trimming took off 2 bases at V and 6 bases at J, with 17 bases between the two ends. The germline V gene has CDR1 GTSNPN and CDR2 SVGIG (reference sequence). The CDR3 runs to 15 residues. The CDR3 loop is CAWSLTGGSGQPQHF. CDR3 DNA sequence: TGTGCCTGGAGTCTTACAGGTGGGAGCGGTCAGCCCCAGCATTTT.

V is TRBV6-2 or TRBV6-3 and J is TRBJ2-3, with D tentatively TRBD1 or TRBD2 (5 bases each). Germline loops: CDR1 MNHEY, CDR2 SVGEGT. The ends were cut back, 2 bases at V and 0 bases at J, with 18 bases in the middle. The length of the CDR3 is 18 residues. CDR3 nucleotides: TGTGCCAGCAGTTACGATCCATTGGGGGAGATGAGCACAGATACGCAGTATTTT. This codes for CASSYDPLGEMSTDTQYF.

This clonotype was recorded only once. The chain employs TRBV5-6 and TRBJ2-1, with D hard to call. This CDR3 is built from 11 residues. Trimming left V 0 bases short and J 10 bases short, with 5 bases between. Germline V gene sequence: CDR1 SGHDT, CDR2 YYEEEE. The CDR3 DNA reads TGTGCCAGCAGCTTGGTAACAGAGCAGTTCTTC. It yields the protein CASSLVTEQFF.

The chain employs TRBV3-1 and TRBJ2-1; 9 bases match TRBD1. V was pared by 4 bases and J by 6 bases, with 10 bases of the junction left unmatched. Germline V lookup: CDR1 LGHDT, CDR2 YNNKEL (reference sequence). The CDR3 sequence is 16 residues long. Written as DNA, the CDR3 is TGTGCCAGCAGCCGATCCTGGACAGGGGAGGTCAATGAGCAGTTCTTC. Protein sequence: CASSRSWTGEVNEQFF.

The V call is TRBV6-2 or TRBV6-3, the J call TRBJ1-1; D may be TRBD1 (6 bases). The germline V gene encodes CDR1 MNHEY and CDR2 SVGEGT. The V end was cut by 2 bases, the J end by 5 bases, with 18 bases between. The length of the CDR3 is 16 residues. CDR3 sequence: CASSYPKGGSTTEAFF. The DNA for the CDR3 is TGTGCCAGCAGTTACCCGAAGGGGGGATCTACGACTGAAGCTTTCTTT.

The rearrangement uses TRBV19 and TRBJ1-1; D unclear. The CDR3 is made up of 13 amino acids. Germline V gene data show CDR1 as LNHDA and CDR2 as SQIVND (reference sequence). The V and J ends lost 7 bases and 1 base respectively, with 10 bases between them. CDR3: CASIPRPNTEAFF. As DNA, the CDR3 is TGTGCCAGTATACCCCGACCGAACACTGAAGCTTTCTTT.

The chain carries TRBV7-6 and TRBJ2-7, with 11 bases fitting TRBD1. The CDR3 has 16 residues. Germline V gene lookup returns CDR1 SGHVS and CDR2 FNYEAQ. The junction had 11 bases not matched to a gene; V was cut back by 5 bases and J by 5 bases. The CDR3 here is CASSRYWTGGGDEQYF. For the CDR3, the DNA is TGTGCCAGCAGCCGATATTGGACAGGGGGCGGCGACGAGCAGTACTTC.

This clonotype was seen only once. The V and J genes are TRBV3-1 and TRBJ2-1; D uncertain. Germline CDR1 reads LGHDT; CDR2 reads YNNKEL (reference sequence). The CDR3 has 12 residues. Trimming pared 1 base from V and 9 bases from J, leaving 7 bases between. This chain's CDR3 is CASSQAGLEQFF. As DNA, the CDR3 is TGTGCCAGCAGCCAAGCTGGTCTTGAGCAGTTCTTC.

The chain employs TRBV29-1 and TRBJ1-5; 8 bases match TRBD1. J lost 6 bases, V lost 4 bases, and 5 bases had no gene match. This CDR3 has 13 amino acids. Germline assignment: CDR1 SQVTM and CDR2 ANQGSEA. The CDR3 region is CSVVDREGQPQHF. For the CDR3, the DNA is TGCAGCGTTGTGGACAGGGAGGGTCAGCCCCAGCATTTT.

This chain connects TRBV28 to TRBJ2-7; TRBD2 might be the D (5 bases). The CDR3 is made up of 14 amino acids. V was shortened by 7 bases and J by 3 bases, with 16 bases between the two germline ends. Germline loops: CDR1 MDHEN, CDR2 SYDVKM. The CDR3 protein is CASTPVGVRYEQYF. The CDR3 DNA reads TGTGCCAGCACCCCCGTCGGGGTCCGCTACGAGCAGTACTTC.

The chain combines TRBV28 with TRBJ1-2, with a weak D call TRBD1 (5 bases). The CDR3 contains 14 residues. V was shortened by 3 bases and J by 1 base, with 9 bases between the two germline ends. Germline CDR1 and CDR2: MDHEN and SYDVKM. As DNA, the CDR3 is TGTGCCAGCAGTTTCGGGGGGTTTAACTATGGCTACACCTTC. Translating it yields CASSFGGFNYGYTF.

V and J are TRBV19 and TRBJ2-1; TRBD2 matches 10 bases. CDR1 LNHDA and CDR2 SQIVND come from the germline V gene (reference sequence). Germline trimming cut 5 bases from V and 4 bases from J; bases unmatched to any gene: 8. CDR3 length: 16 amino acids. In DNA form, the CDR3 reads TGTGCCAGTAGTCGGCTAGCGGGAGAAGGTTACAATGAGCAGTTCTTC. The encoded protein is CASSRLAGEGYNEQFF.

The V call is TRBV3-1, the J call TRBJ1-2, with D perhaps matching TRBD1 (5 bases). Germline lookup yields CDR1 LGHDT and CDR2 YNNKEL (reference sequence). V lost 3 bases and J 4 bases, leaving 9 bases between the germline ends. This CDR3 spans 13 amino acids. The CDR3 loop is CASSHPGTYGYTF. In nucleotides, the CDR3 is TGTGCCAGCAGCCACCCAGGGACCTATGGCTACACCTTC.

The J gene is TRBJ1-5, the V gene TRBV3-1; D possibly corresponds to TRBD1 (6 bases). The CDR3 runs 15 residues. Trimming cost V 4 bases and J 1 base, with 11 bases left between them. Per the germline V gene, CDR1 is LGHDT and CDR2 is YNNKEL (reference sequence). The CDR3 loop is CASSLAGGSNQPQHF. As DNA, the CDR3 is TGTGCCAGCAGCCTTGCGGGGGGCAGCAATCAGCCCCAGCATTTT.

This clonotype was recorded a few times. At one end, the junction sequence differs from germline, possibly due to a read error. The chain couples TRBV5-3 to TRBJ2-7; the D is unclear. TRBV5-3 is marked as an open reading frame, function uncertain. The CDR3 consists of 11 residues. In DNA, the CDR3 is TGTGCCAGCAGCTTTAGCCACGAGCAGTACTTC. It translates to CASSFSHEQYF.

V gene TRBV6-2 or TRBV6-3 combines with J gene TRBJ2-5; 9 bases are shared with TRBD2. The CDR3 is 18 amino acids. Germline loops: CDR1 MNHEY, CDR2 SVGEGT. Germline trimming cut 2 bases from V and 2 bases from J; bases unmatched to any gene: 12. This CDR3 reads CASSYMRWLAGLQETQYF. CDR3 bases: TGTGCCAGCAGTTACATGAGGTGGCTAGCGGGGCTACAAGAGACCCAGTACTTC.

The rearrangement links TRBV4-2 to TRBJ1-2; no firm D call. V gave up 1 base and J gave up 3 bases, with 12 bases separating them. The CDR3 runs 15 residues. Looked up from germline, CDR1 is LGHNA and CDR2 is YNFKEQ. As DNA, the CDR3 is TGTGCCAGCAGCCAAGTTGGGTCGCCCTACTATGGCTACACCTTC. Protein sequence: CASSQVGSPYYGYTF.

The genes are TRBV5-1 and TRBJ1-4; weak D call: TRBD1 (5 bases). Germline CDR1 and CDR2: SGHRS and YFSETQ. The CDR3 loop spans 14 amino acids. V lost 0 bases and J lost 8, with 11 bases in between. The CDR3 bases are TGCGCCAGCAGCTTGGCGCCAGGGAGCGAAAAACTGTTTTTT. As protein: CASSLAPGSEKLFF.